Reported below is one T cell receptor (beta chain). What it binds is unknown. PCR employed 60 Vbeta and 13 Jbeta primers. The method was immunoSEQ multiplex PCR; TCRdb's version includes in-frame clones alone and lacks a portion of them. Its table lists tens of thousands of clones. The source of the sample is a study of cytomegalovirus exposure and HLA in healthy donors. At the level of the study: An earlier analysis found 95 million to 140 million unique TCR beta sequences from around 180 million T cells.

Study-level findings and limits: Many donors shared some public TCRs, even though most TCR sequences were rare. Associated with cytomegalovirus, according to the listing, were around 170 TCR beta chains.

CDR3 size: 15 residues. V dropped 6 bases and J dropped 2; count of bases not matched to a gene: 8. Germline CDR1 reads SNHLY; CDR2 reads FYNNEI. This chain uses TRBV2 with TRBJ1-2; TRBD1 matches 8 bases. This TCR derives from a woman aged 40-49 years in good health and CMV-seropositive. Material: PBMCs. The CDR3 coding sequence is TGTGCCAGCAGCGAGTGGACAGGGCGCAACTATGGCTACACCTTC. It encodes CASSEWTGRNYGYTF.